This TCR beta chain was obtained from a study of T cells in Graves' hyperthyroidism and ophthalmopathy. CDR3 length: 15 amino acids. In germline, CDR1 is SGHKS, CDR2 YYEKEE (reference sequence). Concerning this clonotype: A junction boundary mismatches the germline segment, possibly from a read error.

From RNA transcripts, TCR beta CDR3 regions were amplified. The TCR CDR3 first-round RT-PCR relied on the HTBI primer set. TCRdb reanalysed the multiplex PCR reads using MiXCR and keeps one entry per CDR3 protein. The profile shows about 690,000 distinct CDR3 sequences, 15% to 20% of them singletons. The rearrangement uses TRBV5-5 and TRBJ1-1; D perhaps matches TRBD1 (5 bases). The receptor comes from a man in his fifties or sixties with Graves' hyperthyroidism. The sequencing input was blood. This chain's CDR3 is CASSLVWGMNTEAFF. In nucleotides, the CDR3 is TGTGCCAGCAGCTTGGTATGGGGGATGAATACTGAAGCTTTCTTT.